Described below is a single T cell receptor (beta chain) sequence and its context. The antigen remains undetermined. The data belong to a study of Ad26.COV2.S vaccination and SARS-CoV-2 variants. Treatment defined: roughly 19 received Ad26.COV2.S at low or high dose, single or two shots; 5 received placebo; per-sample allocation not given. Day 63 following the first vaccine or placebo injection was when the samples were taken. Study-wide findings and caveats: Spike-specific TCR breadth in vaccine recipients exceeded that seen in placebo recipients.

The table came from immunoSEQ multiplex PCR; TCRdb's copy has only in-frame clones and leaves some out. The sample includes about 440,000 clones, around 85% seen only once; the top ten take 9.5% to 15%. CDR3 length equals 12 residues. The germline CDR1 and CDR2 sequences are LNHDA and SQIVND (reference sequence). V lost 4 bases and J lost 3, with 5 bases in between. The clonotype was recovered from a person between 18 and 65 years old who received the Ad26.COV2.S COVID-19 vaccine or a placebo. The sample here was peripheral blood, taken in a trial of Ad26.COV2.S vaccine versus placebo. V and J are TRBV19 and TRBJ2-3; no clear D gene. This chain's CDR3 is CASSTVTDTQYF. DNA for the CDR3: TGTGCCAGTAGTACCGTAACAGATACGCAGTATTTT.